This T cell receptor beta chain was captured in a study of T cells in localized non-small cell lung cancer. Germline loops: CDR1 SGHRS, CDR2 YFSETQ. The CDR3 sequence is 14 residues long. Trimming took off 0 bases at V and 6 bases at J, with 10 bases between the two ends. Generated by immunoSEQ multiplex PCR, the TCRdb table keeps only in-frame clones and is missing some. The data contain about 78,000 clones, 70% to 90% of them singletons. In its sample, this clone was seen once. The source material was peripheral blood, sampled before any cancer treatment. The TCR originated in a man aged 40-75 years with stage I lung adenocarcinoma. The rearrangement uses TRBV5-1 and TRBJ2-4; perhaps D is TRBD1 or TRBD2 (5 bases each). CDR3 in amino acids: CASSLGGARNIQYF. The CDR3 DNA reads as TGCGCCAGCAGCTTGGGAGGGGCAAGAAACATTCAGTACTTC.